One and the same sample provided the 19 T cell receptor beta chains below, sequenced in a study of T cell repertoires in ileal Crohn's disease. The data were produced by immunoSEQ multiplex PCR, yet TCRdb's version contains in-frame clones alone and is incomplete. The sample yields roughly 28,000 clones, about 81% seen once. Sequenced material: ileal tissue. All receptors derive from an adult with Crohn's disease.

The V gene is TRBV7-2, the J gene TRBJ2-7, with TRBD2 matching over 7 bases. There are 16 residues in the CDR3. CDR1 and CDR2 (germline): SGHTA, FQGNSA. V gave up 5 bases and J gave up 1 base; unmatched junction bases: 11. The CDR3 sequence is CASSPTALAASYEQYF. CDR3 in DNA: TGTGCCAGCAGCCCAACCGCGCTAGCGGCTTCCTACGAGCAGTACTTC.

The chain recombines TRBV11-2 with TRBJ2-7; D is undetermined. The length of the CDR3 is 14 residues. Trimming removed 2 bases from V and 0 bases from J, with 8 bases in between. Germline V gene sequence: CDR1 SGHAT, CDR2 FQNNGV. CDR3 bases: TGTGCCAGCAGCTTAACCACCTACTCCTACGAGCAGTACTTC. Translating it yields CASSLTTYSYEQYF.

The chain's CDR3 is CAIRRTGGYNEQFF. The DNA of the CDR3 is TGTGCCATCAGGCGGACAGGGGGCTACAATGAGCAGTTCTTC. J is TRBJ2-1 and V is TRBV10-3, with 10 bases matching TRBD1. Losses at the gene ends were 6 bases for V and 3 bases for J; bases not matched to a gene: 2. The CDR3 spans 14 residues. Germline CDR1 is ENHRY and CDR2 is SYGVKD.

The chain recombines TRBV6-5 with TRBJ1-2, with TRBD1 as a possible D gene (6 bases). This CDR3 is built from 13 residues. Trimming left V 6 bases short and J 4 bases short, with 12 bases between. In germline, CDR1 is MNHEY, CDR2 SVGAGI. The CDR3 bases are TGTGCCAGCAGCACAGGGTTGGGCTATGGCTACACCTTC. Its protein product is CASSTGLGYGYTF.

V usage is TRBV19 and J usage is TRBJ2-7; 8 bases agree with TRBD2. Germline trimming cut 5 bases from V and 6 bases from J; bases unmatched to any gene: 12. Germline values: CDR1 LNHDA, CDR2 SQIVND (reference sequence). This CDR3 comprises 15 residues. CDR3 DNA: TGTGCCAGTAGTGAGTCCGGGACTAGTATTCGCGAGCAGTACTTC. This gives the protein CASSESGTSIREQYF.

V is TRBV18 and J is TRBJ1-1; no definite D call. Trimming cost V 2 bases and J 1 base, with 11 bases left between them. The germline gives CDR1 KGHSH, CDR2 LQKENI. The CDR3 is 15 residues long. CDR3 DNA: TGTGCCAGCTCACCAGTCGGGGTGGGGAACACTGAAGCTTTCTTT. It yields the protein CASSPVGVGNTEAFF.

This clone was picked up one time. V gene TRBV18 combines with J gene TRBJ1-4; the match to TRBD1 covers 11 bases. CDR3 length equals 15 residues. The V gene end was trimmed by 5 bases and the J gene end by 8 bases; junction bases not matched to a gene: 7. From germline, CDR1 is KGHSH and CDR2 LQKENI. This CDR3 reads CASSTRTGGPEKLFF. In DNA, the CDR3 is TGTGCCAGCTCAACGAGGACAGGGGGCCCCGAAAAACTGTTTTTT.

The V gene is TRBV27, the J gene TRBJ1-1; D perhaps matches TRBD1 (5 bases). V shed 5 bases and J shed 2 bases, with 15 bases lying between them. Germline V gene sequence: CDR1 MNHEY, CDR2 SMNVEV (reference sequence). This CDR3 comprises 15 residues. CDR3 coding DNA: TGTGCCAGCAGTCCTCAACAGGTTCCCAACACTGAAGCTTTCTTT. It specifies CASSPQQVPNTEAFF.

This chain links TRBV6-6 with TRBJ1-3; tentative D call: TRBD1 (5 bases). The CDR3 sequence is 15 residues long. The ends were cut back, 7 bases at V and 4 bases at J, with 17 bases in the middle. CDR1 and CDR2 from the germline V gene are MNHNY and SVGAGI (reference sequence). The chain's CDR3 is CASKDPGVGGNTIYF. The CDR3 coding sequence is TGTGCCAGCAAAGATCCGGGGGTAGGGGGAAACACCATATATTTT.

The chain joins TRBV4-2 to TRBJ2-5; D not certain. V was clipped by 1 base and J by 5 bases, with 5 bases between them. The V gene's germline CDR1 is LGHNA and CDR2 YNFKEQ. The CDR3 runs to 12 residues. The CDR3 sequence is CASSQVRETQYF. The CDR3 nucleotides are TGTGCCAGCAGCCAAGTTCGGGAGACCCAGTACTTC.

This sequence joins TRBV21-1 and TRBJ1-6. TRBV21-1 counts as a pseudogene. The CDR3 extends over 11 amino acids. The CDR3 DNA follows: TGTGCCAGCAGCAAAAAACGGTCACTCCACTTT. Protein: CASSKKRSLHF.

The chain is built from TRBV2 and TRBJ1-2, with 9 nucleotides matching TRBD1. CDR1 is SNHLY, CDR2 FYNNEI, per germline. This CDR3 region has 15 residues. The V segment lost 11 bases and the J segment 4 bases; nucleotides outside the gene matches: 14. CDR3 sequence (DNA): TGTGCCGGCCGGGACAGGGTTTCTGCTGGCTATGGCTACACCTTC. Its translation is CAGRDRVSAGYGYTF.

The gene calls are TRBV10-3 and TRBJ1-6, with 7 nucleotides matching TRBD1. The CDR3 runs 14 residues. Trimming removed 6 bases from V and 5 bases from J; junction bases left unmatched: 4. Germline loops: CDR1 ENHRY, CDR2 SYGVKD. CDR3 coding DNA: TGTGCCATCAGCGGACAGGAGAATAATTCACCCCTCCACTTT. It yields the protein CAISGQENNSPLHF.

This clone was counted a few times. J is TRBJ2-5 and V is TRBV7-6; D is perhaps TRBD2 (6 bases). Trimming took 5 bases from V and 5 from J, leaving 15 bases between them. CDR3 length: 14 residues. Germline CDR1 and CDR2: SGHVS and FNYEAQ. The CDR3: CASSIGPRGETQYF. The CDR3 DNA is TGTGCCAGCAGCATCGGGCCGCGGGGTGAGACCCAGTACTTC.

The rearrangement joins TRBV27 to TRBJ2-2, with a possible D match to TRBD2 (6 bases). Trimming stripped 6 bases from V and 7 bases from J, with 18 bases between. The CDR3 extends over 15 amino acids. Germline V CDR1 and CDR2: MNHEY, SMNVEV (reference sequence). CDR3 sequence: CASRERAGGGGELFF. The CDR3 coding sequence is TGTGCCAGCAGGGAACGGGCCGGGGGTGGCGGGGAGCTGTTTTTT.

V usage is TRBV6-1 and J usage is TRBJ2-7; 7 bases are shared with TRBD1. Looked up from germline, CDR1 is MNHNS and CDR2 is SASEGT. This CDR3 contains 15 residues. V lost 3 bases, J lost 2 bases, and 7 bases stayed unmatched. The CDR3 DNA reads as TGTGCCAGCAGTGACCTACAGGGGCTCGCCTACGAGCAGTACTTC. Amino acids: CASSDLQGLAYEQYF.

The genes are TRBV11-2 and TRBJ2-3, with D maybe TRBD2 (5 bases). Trimming removed 3 bases from V and 3 bases from J, with 7 bases in between. Per the germline V gene, CDR1 is SGHAT and CDR2 is FQNNGV. This CDR3 has 13 residues. The DNA of the CDR3 is TGTGCCAGCAGCTTTGGACTGACAGATACGCAGTATTTT. Protein product: CASSFGLTDTQYF. The full variable domain, its missing parts supplied by reference TRBV11-2 and TRBJ2-3, is EAGVAQSPRYKIIEKRQSVAFWCNPISGHATLYWYQQILGQGPKLLIQFQNNGVVDDSQLPKDRFSAERLKGVDSTLKIQPAKLEDSAVYLCASSFGLTDTQYFGPGTRLTVL.

To note about this clone: The same CDR3 arises from other DNA sequences in this sample as well. The chain combines TRBV7-9 with TRBJ2-7; 9 nucleotides align to TRBD1. The V gene's germline CDR1 is SEHNR and CDR2 FQNEAQ (reference sequence). The junction had 2 bases not matched to a gene; V was cut back by 2 bases and J by 0 bases. The CDR3 has 15 residues. CDR3 nucleotides: TGTGCCAGCAGCTTAAAGGGACAGGGCTCCTACGAGCAGTACTTC. Translation: CASSLKGQGSYEQYF.

The V and J genes are TRBV7-6 and TRBJ2-1; 7 nucleotides match TRBD1. J lost 6 bases, V lost 11 bases, and 4 bases had no gene match. The length of the CDR3 is 11 residues. CDR1 and CDR2 from the germline V gene are SGHVS and FNYEAQ. The CDR3 DNA sequence: TGTGCCTCCTCAGGGGGCAATGAGCAGTTCTTC. Its protein product is CASSGGNEQFF. Supplemented by reference TRBV7-6 and TRBJ2-1, the full variable domain reads GAGVSQSPRYKVTKRGQDVALRCDPISGHVSLYWYRQALGQGPEFLTYFNYEAQQDKSGLPNDRFSAERPEGSISTLTIQRTEQRDSAMYRCASSGGNEQFFGPGTRLTVL.